The sequence of this T cell receptor beta chain was determined in a study of blood T cell repertoires in COVID-19 (dated by TCRdb to 2020 to 2021). Regarding the research as a whole: Samples from collaborators originated in the United States, Italy and Spain and spanned both the acute and convalescent phases of COVID-19. The material from the prospective study consisted of cDNA or gDNA derived from T cells, B-cell-depleted T cells, or PBMCs. Deeply sampled blood TCRbeta repertoires from subjects exposed to, actively infected with, or recovered from COVID-19 were included in the dataset. The repertoires were released in a freely available public database meant as a resource for research on the immune response to SARS-CoV-2. The samples were drawn from two sources: the first 160 participants of the ongoing ImmuneRACE study, and approximately 1,300 subjects contributed by 6 global collaborators. A de-identified subject ID, COVID-19 status, age in years and sex were almost always included in the sample metadata. Where available, HLA class I and class II types were obtained from metadata supplied by the sample provider rather than from assay-based typing. Broader findings and caveats from the paper: How much clinical and demographic metadata was included differed by source and by participant, and the metadata was provided uncurated.

The germline V gene (reference sequence) specifies LGHDT as CDR1 and YNNKEL as CDR2. V is pruned by 3 bases and J by 7 bases, leaving 6 bases of the junction without a gene match. From the cysteine through the phenylalanine, the CDR3 covers 15 amino acids. Of all the DNA, just the CDR3 is kept, 45 bases in frame from base 1. TCRbeta CDR3 regions were amplified from genomic DNA using the immunoSEQ Assay, a bias-controlled multiplex PCR. In the paper's pipeline: The number of nucleated cells in each sample was estimated by amplification of reference gene primers within the assay. To quantify the absolute abundance of each unique TCRbeta CDR3 rearrangement, sequence reads were collapsed and filtered. For each sample, productive Simpson clonality was calculated by taking the square root of Simpson's diversity index across productive rearrangements. Not all clones reach the TCRdb copy of this immuneACCESS table, which keeps in-frame sequences only. Checked studies attribute under half of the gap to unresolved V genes and leave the rest unexplained. D and trimming come from the DNA, and the V and J calls and clone size come from that table. The sample table contains some 76,000 clones; only one count was recorded for roughly 91% of them. The top ten hold approximately 11% of the sample.

The collaborating institutions used their own protocols to collect whole blood in K2EDTA tubes. For TCRbeta analysis, collaborator samples were shipped as frozen whole blood, as isolated PBMCs, or as DNA extracted from either sample type. Note on this clone: Its target antigen remains unknown. Base qualities were left out, and no much larger clone turns up one base away.

The rearranged segments are TRBV3-1 (or the pseudogene TRBV3-2) and TRBJ2-7; TRBD2 fits 13 bases in the junction. This TCR derives from a woman aged 18-35 years with acute or convalescent COVID-19. Specimen: peripheral blood. The CDR3 amino acid sequence is: CASSQGTSGTEEQYF. The sequenced DNA: TGTGCCAGCAGCCAGGGGACTAGCGGGACTGAGGAGCAGTACTTC.